This is a list of T cell receptor beta chains from one sample in a study of cytomegalovirus exposure and HLA in healthy donors. Sequenced by immunoSEQ multiplex PCR; TCRdb stores in-frame clones only, minus some. Its table records 45,000 to 55,000 clones. The material sequenced was PBMCs. The receptors shown here come from a male donor in good health and CMV-seropositive. The CDR3 runs from the conserved cysteine through the conserved F or W. The order of the fields is V gene, D gene, J gene, CDR3 DNA, CDR3 protein. The D gene is left open where the match is weak.

v_call: TRBV5-1
d_call: .
j_call: TRBJ2-7
cdr3_nt: TGCGCCAGCAGCTTACCGGACAGTCGCCACGAGCAGTACTTC
cdr3_aa: CASSLPDSRHEQYF

v_call: TRBV11-2
d_call: TRBD1
j_call: TRBJ2-3
cdr3_nt: TGTGCCAGCAGCCCCCGGACAGACAGGGCAGATACGCAGTATTTT
cdr3_aa: CASSPRTDRADTQYF

v_call: TRBV28
d_call: .
j_call: TRBJ1-1
cdr3_nt: TGTGCCAGCAGTTTCCCATGGAGGGGTGAAGCTTTCTTT
cdr3_aa: CASSFPWRGEAFF

v_call: TRBV11-1
d_call: TRBD2
j_call: TRBJ2-1
cdr3_nt: TGTGCCAGCAGCCCCGGTGGGGGGCGGGGGGCCCTCAATGAGCAGTTCTTC
cdr3_aa: CASSPGGGRGALNEQFF

v_call: TRBV7-9
d_call: .
j_call: TRBJ2-7
cdr3_nt: TGTGCCAGCAGCTTAGATCGACAGCCTTACGAGCAGTACTTC
cdr3_aa: CASSLDRQPYEQYF

v_call: TRBV4-2
d_call: .
j_call: TRBJ1-5
cdr3_nt: TGTGCCAGCAGCCTGGGGGGGGGACCCTTTCAGCCCCAGCATTTT
cdr3_aa: CASSLGGGPFQPQHF

v_call: TRBV7-2
d_call: .
j_call: TRBJ2-7
cdr3_nt: TGTGCCAGCACATCCCGGGCGGGACGATCCTACGAGCAGTACTTC
cdr3_aa: CASTSRAGRSYEQYF

v_call: TRBV21-1
d_call: .
j_call: TRBJ2-7
cdr3_nt: TGTGCCAGCAGCGCCAAGTCGGGGCAGTACTTC
cdr3_aa: CASSAKSGQYF

v_call: TRBV4-3
d_call: .
j_call: TRBJ2-2
cdr3_nt: TGCGCCAGCAGCCAAGAAAGGGGACACGGGGAGCTGTTTTTT
cdr3_aa: CASSQERGHGELFF

v_call: TRBV6-1
d_call: .
j_call: TRBJ2-7
cdr3_nt: TGTGCCAGCAGTGAAGCGCAGGGGACCCGCTACGAGCAGTACTTC
cdr3_aa: CASSEAQGTRYEQYF

v_call: TRBV7-3
d_call: TRBD1
j_call: TRBJ1-5
cdr3_nt: TGTGCCAGCAGCTCCGTGTCAGGACAGGCCCAGCATTTT
cdr3_aa: CASSSVSGQAQHF

v_call: TRBV4-3
d_call: .
j_call: TRBJ1-1
cdr3_nt: TGCGCCAGCAGCCAAGATTTAACCACAATGAACACTGAAGCTTTCTTT
cdr3_aa: CASSQDLTTMNTEAFF

v_call: TRBV10-3
d_call: TRBD1
j_call: TRBJ1-2
cdr3_nt: TGTGCCATCAGAGGACAGGGATCGGATGGCTACACCTTC
cdr3_aa: CAIRGQGSDGYTF

v_call: TRBV5-4
d_call: TRBD1
j_call: TRBJ2-7
cdr3_nt: TGTGCCAGCAGCTTCCGGGACAGGGTCTACGAGCAGTACTTC
cdr3_aa: CASSFRDRVYEQYF

v_call: TRBV6-5
d_call: .
j_call: TRBJ1-1
cdr3_nt: TGTGCCAGCAGTTACGGACAGAACACTGAAGCTTTCTTT
cdr3_aa: CASSYGQNTEAFF

v_call: TRBV12-1
d_call: .
j_call: TRBJ1-1
cdr3_nt: TGTGCCAGCAGCTCTCGGACAGGGAAGGGGCCTGAAGCTTTCTTT
cdr3_aa: CASSSRTGKGPEAFF

v_call: TRBV5-4
d_call: .
j_call: TRBJ1-2
cdr3_nt: TGTGCCAGCAGCTCGGAAGAGTCGGGCTTC
cdr3_aa: CASSSEESGF

v_call: TRBV7-9
d_call: .
j_call: TRBJ1-2
cdr3_nt: TGTGCCAGCAGCTTAGCCACAGGGTACTATGGCTACACCTTC
cdr3_aa: CASSLATGYYGYTF

v_call: TRBV7-9
d_call: .
j_call: TRBJ1-1
cdr3_nt: TGTGCCAGCAGCTTAGTTGGAGGGGAGCCTATGAACACTGAAGCTTTCTTT
cdr3_aa: CASSLVGGEPMNTEAFF

v_call: TRBV19
d_call: .
j_call: TRBJ2-2
cdr3_nt: TGTGCCAGTAGTATAGGTGGAAGACTAACCGGGGAGCTGTTTTTT
cdr3_aa: CASSIGGRLTGELFF

v_call: TRBV7-9
d_call: TRBD1
j_call: TRBJ1-2
cdr3_nt: TGTGCCAGCAGCTTAGGGGACAGCGCCTATGGCTACACCTTC
cdr3_aa: CASSLGDSAYGYTF

v_call: TRBV13
d_call: TRBD1
j_call: TRBJ1-2
cdr3_nt: TGTGCCAGCAGCTTCGGACAGGCCTATGGCTACACCTTC
cdr3_aa: CASSFGQAYGYTF

v_call: TRBV9
d_call: .
j_call: TRBJ1-2
cdr3_nt: TGTGCCAGCAGCCCGTGGCGGACTAACTATGGCTACACCTTC
cdr3_aa: CASSPWRTNYGYTF

v_call: TRBV5-1
d_call: TRBD1
j_call: TRBJ2-7
cdr3_nt: TGCGCCAGCAGCCCACGGACAGGGGGCGCCTACGAGCAGTACTTC
cdr3_aa: CASSPRTGGAYEQYF

v_call: TRBV5-4
d_call: TRBD1
j_call: TRBJ1-1
cdr3_nt: TGTGCCAGCAGCGCGGGACAGTTCAACACTGAAGCTTTCTTT
cdr3_aa: CASSAGQFNTEAFF

v_call: TRBV15
d_call: .
j_call: TRBJ2-7
cdr3_nt: TGTGCCACCAGACAGGGTAAGGACGAGCAGTACTTC
cdr3_aa: CATRQGKDEQYF

v_call: TRBV19
d_call: .
j_call: TRBJ2-3
cdr3_nt: TGTGCCAGTAGTATGAACGGCGGGGGCTCAGATACGCAGTATTTT
cdr3_aa: CASSMNGGGSDTQYF

v_call: TRBV6-1
d_call: .
j_call: TRBJ2-1
cdr3_nt: TGTGCCAGCGGGTGGGCGACAACGCCACAGGACGAGCAGTTCTTC
cdr3_aa: CASGWATTPQDEQFF

v_call: TRBV11-2
d_call: TRBD1
j_call: TRBJ1-6
cdr3_nt: TGTGCCAGCAGCTTAGACCGGTGGGACAGGGTGGGATTTTCACCCCTCCACTTT
cdr3_aa: CASSLDRWDRVGFSPLHF

v_call: TRBV30
d_call: .
j_call: TRBJ1-1
cdr3_nt: TGTGCCTGGAGCCCCGGAGTTGAAGCTTTCTTT
cdr3_aa: CAWSPGVEAFF

v_call: TRBV9
d_call: .
j_call: TRBJ1-6
cdr3_nt: TGTGCCAGCAGCGGACAGGTCTCAGATTCACCCCTCCACTTT
cdr3_aa: CASSGQVSDSPLHF

v_call: TRBV14
d_call: .
j_call: TRBJ1-1
cdr3_nt: TGTGCCAGCAGCCAAGAAGAGTCCCAAAGGGGAATGAACACTGAAGCTTTCTTT
cdr3_aa: CASSQEESQRGMNTEAFF

v_call: TRBV5-1
d_call: TRBD1
j_call: TRBJ2-7
cdr3_nt: TGCGCCAGTGGACAGGGGGCCACCTACGAGCAGTACTTC
cdr3_aa: CASGQGATYEQYF

v_call: TRBV7-9
d_call: .
j_call: TRBJ1-6
cdr3_nt: TGTGCCAGCAGCTTGGGGAGCTCCTATAATTCACCCCTCCACTTT
cdr3_aa: CASSLGSSYNSPLHF

v_call: TRBV7-9
d_call: TRBD1
j_call: TRBJ2-5
cdr3_nt: TGTGCCAGCAGCTCGACAGGGTACCAAGAGACCCAGTACTTC
cdr3_aa: CASSSTGYQETQYF

v_call: TRBV4-1
d_call: .
j_call: TRBJ1-2
cdr3_nt: TGCGCCAGCAGCCAAGGTCCGACAGGTCAAGCTAACTATGGCTACACCTTC
cdr3_aa: CASSQGPTGQANYGYTF

v_call: TRBV5-4
d_call: TRBD2
j_call: TRBJ2-1
cdr3_nt: TGTGCCAGCAGCAAGGGACTAGCGGGGGACCGGGGGGTGAATGAGCAGTTCTTC
cdr3_aa: CASSKGLAGDRGVNEQFF

v_call: TRBV27
d_call: .
j_call: TRBJ2-2
cdr3_nt: TGTGCCAGCAGTTATCAGGGAAAAACCGGGGAGCTGTTTTTT
cdr3_aa: CASSYQGKTGELFF

v_call: TRBV7-3
d_call: TRBD1
j_call: TRBJ2-2
cdr3_nt: TGTGCCAGCAGCTCGAGGACAGGGTCGTTGGTAACCGGGGAGCTGTTTTTT
cdr3_aa: CASSSRTGSLVTGELFF

v_call: TRBV9
d_call: .
j_call: TRBJ2-7
cdr3_nt: TGTGCCAGCAGCGCCATGCCGACAGGCGCAACCTACGAGCAGTACTTC
cdr3_aa: CASSAMPTGATYEQYF

v_call: TRBV9
d_call: .
j_call: TRBJ2-2
cdr3_nt: TGTGCCAGCAGGCTTCTGGGGGGGAACACCGGGGAGCTGTTTTTT
cdr3_aa: CASRLLGGNTGELFF

v_call: TRBV25-1
d_call: TRBD1
j_call: TRBJ2-1
cdr3_nt: TGTGCCAGCAGTGCGGACAGGTGGGTGATGAATGAGCAGTTCTTC
cdr3_aa: CASSADRWVMNEQFF

v_call: TRBV25-1
d_call: .
j_call: TRBJ1-6
cdr3_nt: TGTGCCAGCGGACGGGGGAATAATTCACCCCTCCACTTT
cdr3_aa: CASGRGNNSPLHF

v_call: TRBV5-1
d_call: .
j_call: TRBJ2-7
cdr3_nt: TGCGCCAGCAGCTTGGTATTTTTGGGACCGGGGGACGAGCAGTACTTC
cdr3_aa: CASSLVFLGPGDEQYF

v_call: TRBV25-1
d_call: TRBD2
j_call: TRBJ2-7
cdr3_nt: TGTGCCAGCAGTGAAAGAGCGGGGGGGCCCCAGCAGTACTTC
cdr3_aa: CASSERAGGPQQYF

v_call: TRBV7-9
d_call: .
j_call: TRBJ2-4
cdr3_nt: TGTGCCAGCAGCTTAGCTGTATCCCTGGGGGCGGGCAAAAACATTCAGTACTTC
cdr3_aa: CASSLAVSLGAGKNIQYF

v_call: TRBV4-3
d_call: TRBD2
j_call: TRBJ2-3
cdr3_nt: TGCGCCAGCAGCCAAGATGCGGGGGAGGGCACAGATACGCAGTATTTT
cdr3_aa: CASSQDAGEGTDTQYF

v_call: TRBV7-6
d_call: TRBD2
j_call: TRBJ2-1
cdr3_nt: TGTGCCAGCAGCTTAGAACTTTGGACTAGCGGGGGCGATGAGCAGTTCTTC
cdr3_aa: CASSLELWTSGGDEQFF

v_call: TRBV7-2
d_call: .
j_call: TRBJ1-6
cdr3_nt: TGTGCCAGCAGCTCCGCTTCGGGGACACCCCTCCACTTT
cdr3_aa: CASSSASGTPLHF